This entry lists 9 T cell receptor beta chains sequenced from one sample in a study of T cell responses to AZD1222 COVID-19 vaccine. The method was immunoSEQ multiplex PCR; TCRdb's version includes in-frame clones alone and lacks a portion of them. The data contain approximately 30,000 clones, about 90% of them seen just once; the ten biggest clones take up over 7%. The sample here was peripheral blood, taken 28 days after the second AZD1222 dose. These receptors originate from an adult who received the AZD1222 COVID-19 vaccine.

V is TRBV11-3 and J is TRBJ2-7, with D perhaps TRBD1 (5 bases). The CDR3 is 13 residues long. V was clipped by 7 bases and J by 5 bases, with 15 bases between them. Germline loops: CDR1 SGHNT, CDR2 YENEEA. CDR3 sequence: CASNQGRAHEQYF. DNA of the CDR3: TGTGCCAGCAACCAAGGCAGGGCCCACGAGCAGTACTTC.

The chain employs TRBV5-5 and TRBJ1-2; D ambiguous. V dropped 0 bases and J dropped 1 base, with 7 bases sitting between them. Germline values: CDR1 SGHKS, CDR2 YYEKEE (reference sequence). The CDR3 has 14 amino acids. CDR3 coding DNA: TGTGCCAGCAGCTTGGTGACACTTAACTATGGCTACACCTTC. Protein product: CASSLVTLNYGYTF.

The rearrangement links TRBV5-5 to TRBJ2-1, with 10 nucleotides matching TRBD2. With 4 bases clipped from V and 3 bases from J, the junction kept 7 bases outside the gene matches. Germline V lookup: CDR1 SGHKS, CDR2 YYEKEE (reference sequence). The CDR3 runs 16 residues. The chain's CDR3 is CASSLPSSGGYNEQFF. The CDR3 DNA reads TGTGCCAGCAGCCTCCCCTCTAGCGGGGGCTACAATGAGCAGTTCTTC.

The chain has TRBV6-5 and TRBJ2-2, with no clear D. Germline V gene sequence: CDR1 MNHEY, CDR2 SVGAGI. V dropped 10 bases and J dropped 1 base, with 10 bases sitting between them. The length of the CDR3 is 13 residues. The CDR3 region is CAIRAQNTGELFF. In nucleotides, the CDR3 is TGTGCCATCAGAGCACAGAACACCGGGGAGCTGTTTTTT.

The chain recombines TRBV30 with TRBJ1-4; possibly TRBD1 for D (5 bases). CDR1 GTSNPN and CDR2 SVGIG come from the germline V gene (reference sequence). V shed 8 bases and J shed 15 bases, with 19 bases lying between them. The CDR3 is made up of 11 amino acids. CDR3: CAGYGAGPVFF. In DNA form, the CDR3 reads TGTGCCGGATATGGGGCAGGGCCGGTGTTTTTT. The complete variable domain, with remaining parts taken from reference TRBV30 and TRBJ1-4, reads SQTIHQWPATLVQPVGSPLSLECTVEGTSNPNLYWYRQAAGRGLQLLFYSVGIGQISSEVPQNLSASRPQDRQFILSSKKLLLSDSGFYLCAGYGAGPVFFGSGTQLSVL.

The chain has TRBV7-3 and TRBJ2-2; D gene ambiguous. CDR1 is SGHTA, CDR2 FQGTGA, per germline. V dropped 1 base and J dropped 0 bases, with 15 bases sitting between them. The CDR3 has 18 amino acids. The CDR3 DNA follows: TGTGCCAGCAGCTTAAACGGAGCCCGTCCTGCGAACACCGGGGAGCTGTTTTTT. Its translation is CASSLNGARPANTGELFF.

The chain links TRBV7-9 to TRBJ2-3; tentative D call: TRBD1 (6 bases). Per the germline V gene, CDR1 is SEHNR and CDR2 is FQNEAQ (reference sequence). V lost 4 bases and J 6 bases, leaving 11 bases between the germline ends. The CDR3 is 13 residues long. The chain's CDR3 is CASSSSRGDTQYF. In DNA form, the CDR3 reads TGTGCCAGCAGCTCGTCTAGGGGGGATACGCAGTATTTT.

V gene TRBV6-5 combines with J gene TRBJ2-1, with TRBD2 matching 10 bases. V was pared by 5 bases and J by 10 bases, with 8 bases of the junction left unmatched. Germline-derived CDR1 and CDR2 are MNHEY and SVGAGI. The CDR3 spans 14 residues. The CDR3 DNA reads TGTGCCAGCAGTCAAAGGACTAGCGGTAGGGAGCAGTTCTTC. It yields the protein CASSQRTSGREQFF.

The rearrangement links TRBV7-3 to TRBJ1-3, with D possibly being TRBD1 (5 bases). The CDR3 is 14 residues long. Trimming cost V 2 bases and J 4 bases, with 9 bases left between them. The germline CDR1 and CDR2 sequences are SGHTA and FQGTGA. CDR3 region: CASSLGGSGNTIYF. DNA for the CDR3: TGTGCCAGCAGCTTAGGGGGGAGCGGAAACACCATATATTTT.